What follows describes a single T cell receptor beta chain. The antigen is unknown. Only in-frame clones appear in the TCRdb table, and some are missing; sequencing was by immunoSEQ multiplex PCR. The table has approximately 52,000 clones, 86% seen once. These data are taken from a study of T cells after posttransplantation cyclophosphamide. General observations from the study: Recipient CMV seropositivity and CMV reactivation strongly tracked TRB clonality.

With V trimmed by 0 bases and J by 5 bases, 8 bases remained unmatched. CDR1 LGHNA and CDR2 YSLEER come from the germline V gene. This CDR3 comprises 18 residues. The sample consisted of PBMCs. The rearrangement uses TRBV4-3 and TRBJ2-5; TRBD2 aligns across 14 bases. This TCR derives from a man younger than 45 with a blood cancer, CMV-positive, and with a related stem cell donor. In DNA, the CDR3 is TGCGCCAGCAGCCAAGATGGGGGACTAGCGGGAGTCGCCGAGACCCAGTACTTC. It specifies CASSQDGGLAGVAETQYF.